This T cell receptor (beta chain) was observed in a study of T cell responses to AZD1222 COVID-19 vaccine. Germline V gives CDR1 MNHEY, CDR2 SVGAGI. After removal of 11 bases from V and 6 bases from J, the junction contained 14 bases not matched to a gene. The CDR3 contains 14 residues. This table comes from immunoSEQ multiplex PCR, and its TCRdb copy is limited to in-frame clones, with some not included. The sample yields 100,000 to 130,000 clones, 87% seen once. The chain couples TRBV6-5 to TRBJ2-7; 9 bases are a match to TRBD1. The sample was peripheral blood, taken on day 0 of AZD1222 vaccination. This receptor was identified in an adult in good health. CDR3 sequence reads: CASKPGQGVFEQYF. In DNA, the CDR3 is TGTGCCTCAAAGCCGGGACAGGGAGTTTTCGAGCAGTACTTC.